Sequencing of this TCR beta chain was carried out in a study of cytomegalovirus exposure and HLA in healthy donors. Whole-study findings and limits: Within the 120 or so validation repertoires, first-cohort TCR clusters tended to co-occur, according to a later analysis. The study labeled under 200 TCR beta chains cytomegalovirus-associated. Reported results showed that the classifier diagnosed cytomegalovirus status with high specificity and sensitivity. CMV antigen specificity of a few CMV-associated chains was confirmed in vitro.

Points on this clone: The antigen is undetermined.

Using immunoSEQ multiplex PCR, the repertoire was profiled, and TCRdb retains in-frame clones only, with some absent. The sample includes roughly 190,000 clones, about 89% of them seen just once. The sequence was collected from a man aged 25 to 40 in good health and CMV-seropositive. The source material was PBMCs.

The CDR3 nucleotides read TGTGCCAGCAGTCCTAGCTATGGGGGTAAATACGAGCAGTACTTC. It specifies CASSPSYGGKYEQYF. This chain connects TRBV9 to TRBJ2-7; D tentatively fits TRBD1 or TRBD2 (5 bases each). Germline CDR1 is SGDLS and CDR2 is YYNGEE. The V and J ends lost 5 bases and 4 bases respectively, with 19 bases between them. The CDR3 runs 15 residues.